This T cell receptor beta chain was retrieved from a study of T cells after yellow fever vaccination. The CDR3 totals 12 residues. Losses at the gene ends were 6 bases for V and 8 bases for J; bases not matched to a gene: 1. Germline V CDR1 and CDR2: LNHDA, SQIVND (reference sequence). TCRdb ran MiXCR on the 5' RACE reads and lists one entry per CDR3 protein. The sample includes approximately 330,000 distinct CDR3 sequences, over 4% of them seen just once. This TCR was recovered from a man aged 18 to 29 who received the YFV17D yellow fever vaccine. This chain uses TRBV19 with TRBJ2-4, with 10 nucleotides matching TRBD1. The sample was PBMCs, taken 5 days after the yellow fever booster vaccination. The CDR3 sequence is CASRGTGDIQYF. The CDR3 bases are TGTGCCAGTAGAGGGACAGGGGACATTCAGTACTTC.